The 9 T cell receptor beta chains below all came from one sample that was sequenced in a study of shared clonotypes between healthy human individuals. Method: immunoSEQ multiplex PCR; TCRdb's copy keeps in-frame clones and lacks some. The sample lists 2,500,000 or so clones, under 95% occurring once. The sequenced sample was naive CD4+ T cells from PBMCs. The subset denotes: CD45RA+ positively selected. These receptors all come from a man between 18 and 29 years old in good health. Some clones in this sample may be carry-over from other donors' samples.

The chain combines TRBV19 with TRBJ1-1; D ambiguous. Germline V gene data show CDR1 as LNHDA and CDR2 as SQIVND (reference sequence). The V gene lost 3 bases and the J gene lost 4 bases, with 15 bases spanning the gap. This CDR3 comprises 15 residues. The CDR3 here is CASSIPNTIGTEAFF. The CDR3 bases are TGTGCCAGTAGTATTCCCAACACTATAGGCACTGAAGCTTTCTTT.

About this clone itself: This same CDR3 is encoded by further DNA sequences in the sample. The rearrangement joins TRBV14 to TRBJ2-3; TRBD2 might be the D (5 bases). Germline V gives CDR1 SGHDN, CDR2 FVKESK. Trimming took 1 base from V and 0 from J, leaving 5 bases between them. The CDR3 extends over 14 amino acids. The CDR3 sequence: CASSQGGSTDTQYF. DNA of the CDR3: TGTGCCAGCAGCCAAGGCGGGAGCACAGATACGCAGTATTTT.

The chain carries TRBV9 and TRBJ2-3, with 8 bases that match TRBD1. Germline V CDR1 and CDR2: SGDLS, YYNGEE. The ends lost 0 bases at V and 3 bases at J; junction bases unmatched: 6. The CDR3 runs 16 residues. The CDR3 spells CASSVAQGGRTDTQYF. The CDR3 DNA follows: TGTGCCAGCAGCGTAGCACAGGGGGGACGGACAGATACGCAGTATTTT.

The DNA of the CDR3 is TGTGCCAGCAGTTTAAAGCTCCGTCTTCCAATCGGCACAGATACGCAGTATTTT. Translation gives CASSLKLRLPIGTDTQYF. This chain links TRBV28 with TRBJ2-3; D not resolved. V lost 2 bases and J lost 1, with 19 bases in between. Germline V lookup: CDR1 MDHEN, CDR2 SYDVKM. CDR3 length: 18 amino acids.

This clone was seen once. This chain links TRBV30 with TRBJ2-5; perhaps TRBD1 as D (5 bases). Trimming cost V 5 bases and J 2 bases, with 21 bases left between them. The germline gives CDR1 GTSNPN, CDR2 SVGIG (reference sequence). The CDR3 is 16 amino acids. This CDR3 reads CAWRASTFRGQETQYF. DNA of the CDR3: TGTGCCTGGCGGGCCTCGACTTTTAGGGGTCAAGAGACCCAGTACTTC. Variable domain in full (rest from reference TRBV30 and TRBJ2-5): SQTIHQWPATLVQPVGSPLSLECTVEGTSNPNLYWYRQAAGRGLQLLFYSVGIGQISSEVPQNLSASRPQDRQFILSSKKLLLSDSGFYLCAWRASTFRGQETQYFGPGTRLLVL.

As concerns this clone: The sample carries other DNA sequences with the same CDR3. The J gene is TRBJ2-1, the V gene TRBV5-1; a possible D gene is TRBD2 (5 bases). This CDR3 contains 17 residues. Germline CDR1 SGHRS, CDR2 YFSETQ. V was trimmed by 0 bases and J by 0 bases, leaving 13 bases between them. The chain's CDR3 is CASSLGTSASSYNEQFF. DNA for the CDR3: TGCGCCAGCAGCTTGGGGACTTCAGCGAGCTCCTACAATGAGCAGTTCTTC.

The CDR3 nucleotides are TGTGCCAGCTCTCGCGTCGGGACCCCGGCCACAGATACGCAGTATTTT. Translating it yields CASSRVGTPATDTQYF. The chain is built from TRBV18 and TRBJ2-3; either TRBD1 or TRBD2 may supply D (5 bases each). Germline V gene sequence: CDR1 KGHSH, CDR2 LQKENI. V was trimmed by 6 bases and J by 2 bases, leaving 18 bases between them. The CDR3 extends over 16 amino acids.

This clone was recorded once. V gene TRBV5-6 combines with J gene TRBJ2-5; weak D call: TRBD2 (5 bases). This CDR3 region has 15 residues. Germline loops: CDR1 SGHDT, CDR2 YYEEEE. Trimming took 2 bases from V and 0 from J, leaving 11 bases between them. CDR3 sequence reads: CASSFKPGDQETQYF. In DNA, the CDR3 is TGTGCCAGCAGCTTTAAGCCCGGGGACCAAGAGACCCAGTACTTC.

The chain couples TRBV7-2 to TRBJ2-1; D gene ambiguous. This CDR3 region has 16 residues. CDR1 is SGHTA and CDR2 is FQGNSA in the germline V gene. V shed 1 base and J shed 1 base, with 11 bases lying between them. The CDR3 nucleotides read TGTGCCAGCAGCTTAGATCCTAGTCCGTCCTACAATGAGCAGTTCTTC. This translates into CASSLDPSPSYNEQFF. Combining the CDR3 with reference TRBV7-2 and TRBJ2-1 gives the whole variable domain GAGVSQSPSNKVTEKGKDVELRCDPISGHTALYWYRQSLGQGLEFLIYFQGNSAPDKSGLPSDRFSAERTGGSVSTLTIQRTQQEDSAVYLCASSLDPSPSYNEQFFGPGTRLTVL.